This T cell receptor beta chain derives from a study of regulatory T cells in long-lasting Graves disease. The ends lost 3 bases at V and 4 bases at J; junction bases unmatched: 9. Germline-derived CDR1 and CDR2 are SGDLS and YYNGEE. This CDR3 contains 15 residues. Construction of TCR beta libraries relied on iRepertoire HTBI primers and on Arm-PCR targeting CDR3 regions. Each CDR3 protein is one row after TCRdb ran MiXCR on the multiplex PCR reads. The sample holds roughly 490,000 distinct CDR3 sequences, about 20% seen once. Time point in this sample: persistent/refractory GD, antithyroid drugs over 5 years with positive TRAb. Making the TCR library involved RNA that had been extracted from PBMCs. From an endocrinology department in Xi'an, China, came the patients. This clonotype was found a few times.

This sequence originates from a female donor with Graves disease. The chain uses TRBV9 and TRBJ1-2; 7 nucleotides agree with TRBD1. This specimen was peripheral blood mononuclear cells (PBMCs), taken when the disease was refractory, from a patient treated with antithyroid drugs. The CDR3 nucleotides read TGTGCCAGCAGCGCGGGACAGCCCTCACCCTATGGCTACACCTTC. Its translation: CASSAGQPSPYGYTF.